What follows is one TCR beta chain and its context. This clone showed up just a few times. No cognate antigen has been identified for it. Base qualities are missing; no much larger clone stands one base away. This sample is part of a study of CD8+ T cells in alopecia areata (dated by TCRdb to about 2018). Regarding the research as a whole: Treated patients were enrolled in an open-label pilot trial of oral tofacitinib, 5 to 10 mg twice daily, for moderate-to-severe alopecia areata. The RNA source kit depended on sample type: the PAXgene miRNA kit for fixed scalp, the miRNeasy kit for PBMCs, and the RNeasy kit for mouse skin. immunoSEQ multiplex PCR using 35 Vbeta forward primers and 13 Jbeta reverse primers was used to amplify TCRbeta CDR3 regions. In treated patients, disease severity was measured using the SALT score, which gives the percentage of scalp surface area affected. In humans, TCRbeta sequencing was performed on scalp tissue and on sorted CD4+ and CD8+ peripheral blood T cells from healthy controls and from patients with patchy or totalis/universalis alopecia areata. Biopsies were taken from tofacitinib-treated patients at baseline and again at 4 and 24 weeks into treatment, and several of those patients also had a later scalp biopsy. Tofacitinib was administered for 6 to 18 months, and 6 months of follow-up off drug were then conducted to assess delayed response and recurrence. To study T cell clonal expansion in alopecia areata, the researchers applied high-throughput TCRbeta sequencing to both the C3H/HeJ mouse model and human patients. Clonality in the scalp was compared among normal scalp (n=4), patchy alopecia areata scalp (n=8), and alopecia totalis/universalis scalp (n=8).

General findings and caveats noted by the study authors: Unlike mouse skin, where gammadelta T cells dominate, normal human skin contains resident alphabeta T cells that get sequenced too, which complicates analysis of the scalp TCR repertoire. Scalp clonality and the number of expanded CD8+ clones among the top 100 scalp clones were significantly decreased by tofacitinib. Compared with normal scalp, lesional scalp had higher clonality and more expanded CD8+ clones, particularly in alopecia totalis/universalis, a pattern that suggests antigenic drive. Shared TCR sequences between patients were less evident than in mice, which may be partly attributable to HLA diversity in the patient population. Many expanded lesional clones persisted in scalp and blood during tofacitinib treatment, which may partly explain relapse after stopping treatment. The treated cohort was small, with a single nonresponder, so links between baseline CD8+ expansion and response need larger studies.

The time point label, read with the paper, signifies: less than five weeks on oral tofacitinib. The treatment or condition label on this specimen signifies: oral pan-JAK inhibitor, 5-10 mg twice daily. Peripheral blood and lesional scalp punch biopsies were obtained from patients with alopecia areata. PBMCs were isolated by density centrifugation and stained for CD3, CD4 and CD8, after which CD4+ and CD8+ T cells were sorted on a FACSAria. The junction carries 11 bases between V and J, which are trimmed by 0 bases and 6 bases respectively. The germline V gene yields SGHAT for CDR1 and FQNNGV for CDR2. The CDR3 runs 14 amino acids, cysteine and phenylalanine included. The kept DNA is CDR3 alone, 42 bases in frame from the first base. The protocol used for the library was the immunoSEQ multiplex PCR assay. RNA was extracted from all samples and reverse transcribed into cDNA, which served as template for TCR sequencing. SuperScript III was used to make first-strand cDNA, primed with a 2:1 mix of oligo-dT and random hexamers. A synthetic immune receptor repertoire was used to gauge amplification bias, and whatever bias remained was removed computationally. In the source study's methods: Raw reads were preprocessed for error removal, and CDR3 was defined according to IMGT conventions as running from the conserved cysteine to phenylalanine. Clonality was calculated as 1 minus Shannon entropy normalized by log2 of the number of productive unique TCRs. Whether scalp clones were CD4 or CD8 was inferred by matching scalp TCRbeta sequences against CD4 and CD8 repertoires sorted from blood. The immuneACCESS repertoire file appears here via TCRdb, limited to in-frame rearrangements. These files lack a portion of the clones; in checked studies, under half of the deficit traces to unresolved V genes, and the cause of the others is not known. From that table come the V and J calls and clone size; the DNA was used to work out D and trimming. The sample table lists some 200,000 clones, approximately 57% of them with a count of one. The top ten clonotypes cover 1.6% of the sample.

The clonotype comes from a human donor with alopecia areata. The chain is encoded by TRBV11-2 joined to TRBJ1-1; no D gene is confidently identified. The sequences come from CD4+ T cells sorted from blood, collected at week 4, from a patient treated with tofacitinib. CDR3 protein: CASSLDVGMSEAFF. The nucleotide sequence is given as TGTGCCAGCAGCTTAGACGTCGGGATGTCTGAAGCTTTCTTT. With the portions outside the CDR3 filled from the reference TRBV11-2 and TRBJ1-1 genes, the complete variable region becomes EAGVAQSPRYKIIEKRQSVAFWCNPISGHATLYWYQQILGQGPKLLIQFQNNGVVDDSQLPKDRFSAERLKGVDSTLKIQPAKLEDSAVYLCASSLDVGMSEAFFGQGTRLTVV.